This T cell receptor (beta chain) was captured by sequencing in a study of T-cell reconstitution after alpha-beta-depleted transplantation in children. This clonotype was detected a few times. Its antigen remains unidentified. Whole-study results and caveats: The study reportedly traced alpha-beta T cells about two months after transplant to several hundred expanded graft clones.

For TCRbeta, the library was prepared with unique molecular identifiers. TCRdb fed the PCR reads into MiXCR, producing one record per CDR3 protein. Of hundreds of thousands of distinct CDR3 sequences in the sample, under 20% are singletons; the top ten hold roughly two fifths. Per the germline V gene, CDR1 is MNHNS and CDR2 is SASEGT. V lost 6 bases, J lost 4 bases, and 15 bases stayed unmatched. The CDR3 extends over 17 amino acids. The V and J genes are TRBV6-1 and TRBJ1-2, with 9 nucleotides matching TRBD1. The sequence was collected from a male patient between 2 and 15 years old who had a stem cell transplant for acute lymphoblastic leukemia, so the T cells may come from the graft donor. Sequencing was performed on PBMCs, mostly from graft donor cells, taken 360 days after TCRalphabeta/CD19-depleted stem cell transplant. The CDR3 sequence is CASSRHELTGGGYGYTF. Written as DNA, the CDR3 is TGTGCCAGCAGCCGACACGAATTAACAGGGGGCGGCTATGGCTACACCTTC.